The subject of this entry is one T cell receptor beta chain. What it binds is unknown. These data originate in a study of OX40 agonist ivuxolimab in advanced cancers. Looking at the study overall: Ivuxolimab, an antibody acting as an agonist of OX40 (CD134), was used to treat patients.

TCRdb's copy holds only in-frame clones and misses some; the assay was immunoSEQ multiplex PCR. The sample has fewer than 100,000 clones, more than 70% seen once; the top ten hold around 0.76%. V lost 10 bases, J lost 5 bases, and 17 bases lay in between. Germline V gene data show CDR1 as LNHDA and CDR2 as SQIVND (reference sequence). The CDR3 is 13 residues long. General study results and limits: Researchers did not establish what antigens the expanded peripheral T cells target. CD8+ T cells averaged more expanded clones than CD4+.

The material sequenced was CD4+ or CD8+ T cells sorted from blood, taken in a trial of the OX40 agonist ivuxolimab. This TCR derives from an adult with an advanced solid tumor such as melanoma, head and neck, liver or kidney cancer. The rearrangement uses TRBV19 and TRBJ1-1; D possibly corresponds to TRBD1 (5 bases). The CDR3 DNA reads TGTGCCACTGAGAAGCCAGGGAGGACTGAAGCTTTCTTT. Amino acids: CATEKPGRTEAFF.